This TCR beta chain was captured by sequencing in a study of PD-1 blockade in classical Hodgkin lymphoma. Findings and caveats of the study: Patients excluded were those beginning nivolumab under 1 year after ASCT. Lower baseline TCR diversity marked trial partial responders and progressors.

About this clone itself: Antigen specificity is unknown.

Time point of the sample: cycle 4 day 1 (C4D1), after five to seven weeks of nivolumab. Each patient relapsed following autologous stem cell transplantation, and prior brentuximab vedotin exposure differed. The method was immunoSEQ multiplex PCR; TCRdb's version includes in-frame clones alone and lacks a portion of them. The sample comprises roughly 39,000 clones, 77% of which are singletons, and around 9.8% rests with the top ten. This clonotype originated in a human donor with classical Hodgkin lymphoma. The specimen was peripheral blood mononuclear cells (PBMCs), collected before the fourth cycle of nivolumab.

This CDR3 reads CASSYTLTGELFF. DNA of the CDR3: TGTGCCAGCAGCTATACACTCACCGGGGAGCTGTTTTTT. The chain has TRBV5-6 and TRBJ2-2; D gene ambiguous. With 3 bases removed from V and 4 bases from J, the gap between germline ends came to 7 bases. The CDR3 sequence is 13 residues long. The germline V gene has CDR1 SGHDT and CDR2 YYEEEE.